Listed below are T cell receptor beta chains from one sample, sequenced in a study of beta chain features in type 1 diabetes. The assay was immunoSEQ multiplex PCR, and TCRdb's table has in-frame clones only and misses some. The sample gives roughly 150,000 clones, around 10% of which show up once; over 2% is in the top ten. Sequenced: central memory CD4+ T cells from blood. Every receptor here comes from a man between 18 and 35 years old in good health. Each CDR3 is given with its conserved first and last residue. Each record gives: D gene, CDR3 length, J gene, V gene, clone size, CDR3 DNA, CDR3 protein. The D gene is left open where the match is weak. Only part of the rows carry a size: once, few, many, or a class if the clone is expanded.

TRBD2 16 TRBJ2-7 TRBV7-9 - TGTGCCAGCAGCGGGTGGACTAGCGGGGTTCCCTACGAGCAGTACTTC CASSGWTSGVPYEQYF
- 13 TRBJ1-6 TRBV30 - TGTGCCTGGAGTGAGGACAAGAATTCACCCCTCCACTTT CAWSEDKNSPLHF
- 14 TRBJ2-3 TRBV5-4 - TGTGCCAGCAGCTTGGGTCGGGGGACAGATACGCAGTATTTT CASSLGRGTDTQYF
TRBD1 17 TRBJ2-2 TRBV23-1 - TGCGCCAGCAGTCAAACCGGGACAGGGACAAACACCGGGGAGCTGTTTTTT CASSQTGTGTNTGELFF
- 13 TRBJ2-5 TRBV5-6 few TGTGCCAGCAGCTTTTGGGGCAGGGAGACCCAGTACTTC CASSFWGRETQYF
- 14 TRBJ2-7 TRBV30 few TGTGCCTGGAGTGGGGGGGACACAACCTACGAGCAGTACTTC CAWSGGDTTYEQYF
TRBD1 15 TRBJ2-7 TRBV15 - TGTGCCACCAGCAGGGGACAGGGGGTCAAATACGAGCAGTACTTC CATSRGQGVKYEQYF
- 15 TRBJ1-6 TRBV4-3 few TGCGCCAGCAGCCAAGTGATAGGGGATAATTCACCCCTCCACTTT CASSQVIGDNSPLHF
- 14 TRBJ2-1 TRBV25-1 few TGTGCCACCCGAGGCCCGAGCTCCTACAATGAGCAGTTCTTC CATRGPSSYNEQFF
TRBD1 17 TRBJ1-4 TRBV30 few TGTGCCTGGAGTGCCCGTCGTAGCGGAGCAGGGGGTGAAAAACTGTTTTTT CAWSARRSGAGGEKLFF
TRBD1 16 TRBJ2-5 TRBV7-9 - TGTGCCAGCAGCTTATCTCGGACAGGGGGCTGGGAGACCCAGTACTTC CASSLSRTGGWETQYF
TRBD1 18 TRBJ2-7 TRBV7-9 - TGTGCCAGCAGCTTAAGACAGGGGAGGACGACTTTTCCGTACGAGCAGTACTTC CASSLRQGRTTFPYEQYF
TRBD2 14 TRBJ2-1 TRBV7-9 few TGTGCCAGCAGCATAGCGGGGTACTACAATGAGCAGTTCTTC CASSIAGYYNEQFF
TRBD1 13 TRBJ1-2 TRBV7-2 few TGTGCCAGCAGTCCTGGACAGGGTTATGGCTACACCTTC CASSPGQGYGYTF
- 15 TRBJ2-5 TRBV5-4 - TGTGCCAGCAGCTCTAATTCTAGAGATCAAGAGACCCAGTACTTC CASSSNSRDQETQYF
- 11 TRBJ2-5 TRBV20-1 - TGCAGTGCTAAGACACAAGAGACCCAGTACTTC CSAKTQETQYF
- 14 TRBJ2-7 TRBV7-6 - TGTGCCAGCAGCGGAACTCGGGGAAAATACGAGCAGTACTTC CASSGTRGKYEQYF
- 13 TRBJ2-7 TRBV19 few TGTGCCAGTAGTCGGACAGCCCGTTACGAGCAGTACTTC CASSRTARYEQYF
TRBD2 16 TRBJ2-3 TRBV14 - TGTTCCAGCAGCCAAGCGGGGGGCCCCAACACAGATACGCAGTATTTT CSSSQAGGPNTDTQYF
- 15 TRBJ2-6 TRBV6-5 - TGTGCCTGCAGGGAGGTGGGCTCTGGGGCCAACGTCCTGACTTTC CACREVGSGANVLTF
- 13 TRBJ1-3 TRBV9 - TGTGCCAGCAGCGTAGACTCTGGAAACACCATATATTTT CASSVDSGNTIYF
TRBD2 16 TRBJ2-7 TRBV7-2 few TGTGCCAGCAGCTTAGGAGGCCTAGCGGGACCCTACGAGCAGTACTTC CASSLGGLAGPYEQYF
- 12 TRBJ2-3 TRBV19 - TGTGCCAGTCGGGGGGCCGGAGATACGCAGTATTTT CASRGAGDTQYF
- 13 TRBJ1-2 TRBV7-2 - TGTGCCAGCAGCTTAGCCACCCGAGAGGGCTACACCTTC CASSLATREGYTF
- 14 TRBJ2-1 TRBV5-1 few TGCGCCAGCTCGGGCGGGTCGGCGTACAATGAGCAGTTCTTC CASSGGSAYNEQFF
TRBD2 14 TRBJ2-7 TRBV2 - TGTGCCAGCGTAGCACCGGGACTAGCAGGGGAGCAGTACTTC CASVAPGLAGEQYF
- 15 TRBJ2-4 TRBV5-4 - TGTGCCAGCAGCTTGGATGGGAGAGCCAAAAACATTCAGTACTTC CASSLDGRAKNIQYF
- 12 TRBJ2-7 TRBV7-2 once TGTGCCAGCAGCTCTACCGGGTACGAGCAGTACTTC CASSSTGYEQYF
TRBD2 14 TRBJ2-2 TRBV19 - TGTGCCAGCCAGGGACTAGCGAGAACCGGGGAGCTGTTTTTT CASQGLARTGELFF
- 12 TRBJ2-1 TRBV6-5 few TGTGCCAGCAGCCAAGATAGGGGATCCCAGTTCTTC CASSQDRGSQFF
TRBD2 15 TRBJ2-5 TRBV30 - TGTGCCTGGGGTGTCACTAGCGGGGGCCAAGAGACCCAGTACTTC CAWGVTSGGQETQYF
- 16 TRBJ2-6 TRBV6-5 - TGTGCCAGCAGTTACTCGCAGCTAGTTGGGGCCAACGTCCTGACTTTC CASSYSQLVGANVLTF
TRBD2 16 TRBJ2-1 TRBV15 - TGTGCCACCAGCAGAGCGAAGCGGGGTACCTCGGATGAGCAGTTCTTC CATSRAKRGTSDEQFF